These 20 T cell receptor beta chains share one sample of origin, sequenced in a study of blood T cell repertoires in COVID-19. Profiling relied on immunoSEQ multiplex PCR, and the TCRdb table lists in-frame clones only, not all of them. The repertoire includes roughly 190,000 clones, 90% of them detected once, and 0.5% to 0.65% sits in the top ten. Sample: peripheral blood. These TCRs come from a man aged 50 or older with acute or convalescent COVID-19.

V and J are TRBV4-1 and TRBJ1-3; D ambiguous. This CDR3 is 13 amino acids long. Trimming took off 4 bases at V and 3 bases at J, with 7 bases between the two ends. Germline loops: CDR1 MGHRA, CDR2 YSYEKL. As DNA, the CDR3 is TGCGCCAGCAGCCGCTTACTTGGAAACACCATATATTTT. Its protein is CASSRLLGNTIYF.

This clone was observed a few times. CDR3 in amino acids: CASSSLVLGLEAFF. The CDR3 nucleotides are TGTGCCAGCAGCTCCCTGGTGTTGGGCCTTGAAGCTTTCTTT. The V call is TRBV11-2, the J call TRBJ1-1; D is unclear. The CDR3 covers 14 residues. CDR1 is SGHAT and CDR2 is FQNNGV in the germline V gene. V was pared by 4 bases and J by 7 bases, with 16 bases between.

The chain couples TRBV20-1 to TRBJ2-1; D is undetermined. In germline, CDR1 is DFQATT, CDR2 SNEGSKA (reference sequence). The CDR3 totals 12 residues. V was pared by 3 bases and J by 7 bases, with 10 bases between. The DNA for the CDR3 is TGCAGTGCTAGTTCTAATCCTAATGAGCAGTTCTTC. This encodes CSASSNPNEQFF.

The chain couples TRBV2 to TRBJ1-5, with D hard to call. This CDR3 spans 14 amino acids. Germline V gene data show CDR1 as SNHLY and CDR2 as FYNNEI. Trimming left V 5 bases short and J 1 base short, with 9 bases between. This CDR3 reads CASSPVSSNQPQHF. CDR3 bases: TGTGCCAGCAGTCCAGTCTCCAGCAATCAGCCCCAGCATTTT.

V usage is TRBV7-2 and J usage is TRBJ2-5; D unclear. Looked up from germline, CDR1 is SGHTA and CDR2 is FQGNSA. V was pared by 2 bases and J by 2 bases, with 6 bases between. This CDR3 contains 13 residues. As DNA, the CDR3 is TGTGCCAGCAGCTTATCCGTTCAAGAGACCCAGTACTTC. This sequence encodes CASSLSVQETQYF.

The chain combines TRBV6-6 with TRBJ2-7, with 14 bases identical to TRBD2. The V gene end was trimmed by 5 bases and the J gene end by 5 bases; junction bases not matched to a gene: 11. Germline values: CDR1 MNHNY, CDR2 SVGAGI (reference sequence). CDR3 length: 17 amino acids. The CDR3 region has the DNA TGTGCCAGCAGTCCTGGACTAGCGGGGGGACGCTTCCACGAGCAGTACGTC. Protein product: CASSPGLAGGRFHEQYV.

The V gene is TRBV7-2, the J gene TRBJ2-2; possibly TRBD2 for D (5 bases). Germline V gives CDR1 SGHTA, CDR2 FQGNSA. This CDR3 comprises 16 residues. V dropped 3 bases and J dropped 1 base, with 12 bases sitting between them. The CDR3, as DNA: TGTGCCAGCAGCTTTCAGGCTAGCCGGAACACCGGGGAGCTGTTTTTT. The encoded protein is CASSFQASRNTGELFF.

The chain couples TRBV9 to TRBJ2-5; the match to TRBD2 covers 7 bases. The CDR3 consists of 14 residues. V dropped 3 bases and J dropped 2; count of bases not matched to a gene: 4. CDR1 is SGDLS and CDR2 is YYNGEE in the germline V gene. CDR3 loop: CASSERETQETQYF. Here the CDR3 DNA reads TGTGCCAGCAGCGAGCGGGAAACTCAAGAGACCCAGTACTTC. Drawing the rest from reference TRBV9 and TRBJ2-5, the complete variable domain is DSGVTQTPKHLITATGQRVTLRCSPRSGDLSVYWYQQSLDQGLQFLIQYYNGEERAKGNILERFSAQQFPDLHSELNLSSLELGDSALYFCASSERETQETQYFGPGTRLLVL.

This chain connects TRBV28 to TRBJ1-4; TRBD1 matches at 9 bases. The CDR3 is 16 residues long. V trimming: 5 bases; J trimming: 0 bases; junction bases outside the gene matches: 4. Germline values: CDR1 MDHEN, CDR2 SYDVKM. The CDR3 region has the DNA TGTGCCAGCAGTCACAGGGGGCCGGCAACTAATGAAAAACTGTTTTTT. This sequence encodes CASSHRGPATNEKLFF.

The chain carries TRBV7-3 and TRBJ2-5, with TRBD2 matching over 9 bases. V gave up 5 bases and J gave up 5 bases; unmatched junction bases: 9. The CDR3 has 15 residues. CDR1 and CDR2 (germline): SGHTA, FQGTGA. The CDR3 DNA reads as TGTGCCAGCAGCCAAAGCGGGAGGACCGGGGAGACCCAGTACTTC. It is translated as CASSQSGRTGETQYF.

The DNA for the CDR3 is TGTGCCGGGCACGACGCCTACGAGCAGTACTTC. Amino acid sequence: CAGHDAYEQYF. V is TRBV2 and J is TRBJ2-7; D gene ambiguous. Germline V gives CDR1 SNHLY, CDR2 FYNNEI. Trimming shortened V by 11 bases and J by 2 bases, and 10 bases separated the two germline ends. The length of the CDR3 is 11 residues.

The gene calls are TRBV9 and TRBJ1-2; weak D call: TRBD1 (5 bases). The V end lost 6 bases, the J end lost 3 bases, and 18 bases lay between the germline ends. Looked up from germline, CDR1 is SGDLS and CDR2 is YYNGEE. The CDR3 totals 15 residues. CDR3: CASTQRAQGDYGYTF. The CDR3 nucleotides read TGTGCCAGCACCCAGCGGGCGCAGGGTGACTATGGCTACACCTTC.

With respect to this clone: An end of the junction does not agree with germline; a read error may underlie this. The chain uses TRBV13 and TRBJ2-7, with 8 bases that match TRBD1. Germline V gene sequence: CDR1 PRHDT, CDR2 FYEKMQ (reference sequence). The CDR3 sequence is 15 residues long. The CDR3 loop reads CASSLGTGRHYEQYF. CDR3 coding DNA: TGTGCCAGCAGCCTAGGGACAGGTCGGCACTACGAGCAGTACTTC.

The rearrangement links TRBV2 to TRBJ2-2; D is ambiguous. Germline lookup yields CDR1 SNHLY and CDR2 FYNNEI. This CDR3 contains 14 residues. Trimming pared 8 bases from V and 4 bases from J, leaving 14 bases between. CDR3 loop: CASGQRLSTGELFF. For the CDR3, the DNA is TGTGCCAGCGGCCAGAGGCTGAGCACCGGGGAGCTGTTTTTT.

The chain links TRBV10-3 to TRBJ1-1; 10 nucleotides agree with TRBD1. With V trimmed by 6 bases and J by 1 base, 2 bases remained unmatched. The CDR3 extends over 14 amino acids. Germline V gives CDR1 ENHRY, CDR2 SYGVKD. The CDR3 reads CAISRDRGNTEAFF. The CDR3 bases are TGTGCCATCAGCCGGGACAGGGGGAACACTGAAGCTTTCTTT.

The chain is built from TRBV19 and TRBJ1-2; TRBD1 matches at 11 bases. J was trimmed by 4 bases and V by 3 bases; bases with no gene match: 1. This CDR3 spans 14 amino acids. Germline loops: CDR1 LNHDA, CDR2 SQIVND (reference sequence). The CDR3 reads CASSIGTGGYGYTF. The CDR3 DNA follows: TGTGCCAGTAGTATCGGGACAGGGGGCTATGGCTACACCTTC.

The V gene is TRBV6-1, the J gene TRBJ1-5, with a weak D call TRBD1 (6 bases). From germline, CDR1 is MNHNS and CDR2 SASEGT. This CDR3 comprises 15 residues. V shed 1 base and J shed 7 bases, with 14 bases lying between them. The CDR3 DNA follows: TGTGCCAGCAGTGAAGTTTTTGCAGGGGTACAGCCCCAGCATTTT. This gives the protein CASSEVFAGVQPQHF.

V is TRBV6-5 and J is TRBJ1-6, with 7 bases aligning to TRBD1. Trimming took 6 bases from V and 6 from J; bases not matched to a gene: 2. The CDR3 contains 13 residues. Germline CDR1 MNHEY, CDR2 SVGAGI. CDR3 in amino acids: CASRTGSNSPLHF. The CDR3, as DNA: TGTGCCAGCAGGACAGGGAGTAATTCACCCCTCCACTTT.

The chain joins TRBV6-5 to TRBJ2-7; 9 nucleotides agree with TRBD2. Germline V CDR1 and CDR2: MNHEY, SVGAGI. The CDR3 runs 13 residues. After removal of 5 bases from V and 3 bases from J, the junction contained 2 bases not matched to a gene. In DNA, the CDR3 is TGTGCCAGCAGTAAGACTAGCGGCTACGAGCAGTACGTC. Protein: CASSKTSGYEQYV.

The CDR3 bases are TGCGCCAGCAGTCGACGGACAGGGAAGAGCACCGGGGAGCTGTTTTTT. Translating it yields CASSRRTGKSTGELFF. The chain has TRBV4-1 and TRBJ2-2; the match to TRBD1 covers 8 bases. After removal of 6 bases from V and 4 bases from J, the junction contained 10 bases not matched to a gene. Germline CDR1 MGHRA, CDR2 YSYEKL. The CDR3 runs 16 residues.